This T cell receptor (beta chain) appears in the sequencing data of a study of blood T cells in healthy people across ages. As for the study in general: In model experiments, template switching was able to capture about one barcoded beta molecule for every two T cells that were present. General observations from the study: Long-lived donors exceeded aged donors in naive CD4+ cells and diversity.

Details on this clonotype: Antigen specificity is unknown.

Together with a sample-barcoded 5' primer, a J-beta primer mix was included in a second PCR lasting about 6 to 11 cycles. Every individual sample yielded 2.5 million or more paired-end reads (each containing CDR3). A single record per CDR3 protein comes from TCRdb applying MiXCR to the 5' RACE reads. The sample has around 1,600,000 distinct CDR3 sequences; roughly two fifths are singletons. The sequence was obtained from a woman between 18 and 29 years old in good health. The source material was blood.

Here the CDR3 DNA reads TGTGCCAGCATAACGGGACAGCACCAAGAGACCCAGTACTTC. Its protein product is CASITGQHQETQYF. This chain joins TRBV11-3 and TRBJ2-5, with 7 bases that match TRBD1. The CDR3 is made up of 14 amino acids. Trimming removed 7 bases from V and 0 bases from J; junction bases left unmatched: 5. Germline V CDR1 and CDR2: SGHNT, YENEEA.